This T cell receptor (beta chain) appears in the sequencing data of a study of blood T cell repertoires in COVID-19. Study information: Spain, Italy and the United States supplied samples that represented acute and convalescent COVID-19. T cells, B-cell-depleted T cells, or PBMCs supplied cDNA or gDNA.

V lost 0 bases and J 0 bases, leaving 15 bases between the germline ends. The germline CDR1 and CDR2 sequences are SGHRS and YFSETQ. The CDR3 totals 17 residues. Per the authors' pipeline: The authors estimated nucleated cell counts from reference gene primer amplification. The method was immunoSEQ multiplex PCR; TCRdb's version includes in-frame clones alone and lacks a portion of them. V, J and clone size reflect that table, while D and trimming were determined from the DNA. The data show 150,000 to 190,000 clones, with roughly four fifths seen just once and 3.5% to 4.5% held by the top ten. The chain has TRBV5-1 and TRBJ1-1; D may be TRBD1 (5 bases). Sequenced material: peripheral blood. This TCR derives from an elderly woman with acute or convalescent COVID-19. CDR3 nucleotide sequence: TGCGCCAGCAGCTTGGTATTCCAGGGCTCCATGAACACTGAAGCTTTCTTT. Encoded protein: CASSLVFQGSMNTEAFF.